The 4 T cell receptor beta chains reported below all come from one sample, sequenced in a study of blood T cell repertoires in COVID-19. The protocol was immunoSEQ multiplex PCR, while the TCRdb copy is restricted to in-frame clones and leaves out a portion. Here the sample spans some 140,000 clones, roughly 90% being singletons. The sample consisted of peripheral blood. These receptors were obtained from a man between 65 and 85 years old with active COVID-19.

J is TRBJ2-7 and V is TRBV5-8; 7 bases are a match to TRBD1. The trim removed 0 bases at V and 6 bases at J, leaving 9 bases unmatched. The length of the CDR3 is 15 residues. Germline V gene sequence: CDR1 SGHTS, CDR2 YDEGEE. CDR3 DNA sequence: TGTGCCAGCAGCTTGGAAGGGGGCTCTGGGGCCGAGCAGTACTTC. Residues: CASSLEGGSGAEQYF.

V usage is TRBV5-1 and J usage is TRBJ2-1; TRBD2 matches at 14 bases. Germline loops: CDR1 SGHRS, CDR2 YFSETQ. The CDR3 totals 17 residues. V was pared by 1 base and J by 8 bases, with 8 bases of the junction left unmatched. CDR3 DNA sequence: TGCGCCAGCAGCTTGACGGGAGGGGGACTAGCGGGAGATGAGCAGTTCTTC. Encoded protein: CASSLTGGGLAGDEQFF.

The chain uses TRBV6-5 and TRBJ1-2; a possible D gene is TRBD1 (5 bases). Trimming took 2 bases from V and 3 from J, leaving 7 bases between them. Germline V CDR1 and CDR2: MNHEY, SVGAGI. This CDR3 region has 13 residues. Here the CDR3 reads CASSYAGDYGYTF. In nucleotides, the CDR3 is TGTGCCAGCAGTTACGCGGGGGACTATGGCTACACCTTC.

This clone was counted once. V gene TRBV27 combines with J gene TRBJ2-1; TRBD2 matches at 10 bases. The germline CDR1 and CDR2 sequences are MNHEY and SMNVEV (reference sequence). The V and J ends lost 3 bases and 0 bases, in that order; junction bases with no gene match: 5. The CDR3 is made up of 17 amino acids. CDR3 residues: CASSFSSGSISYNEQFF. The CDR3 DNA is TGTGCCAGCAGTTTTTCTAGCGGGAGCATCTCCTACAATGAGCAGTTCTTC.